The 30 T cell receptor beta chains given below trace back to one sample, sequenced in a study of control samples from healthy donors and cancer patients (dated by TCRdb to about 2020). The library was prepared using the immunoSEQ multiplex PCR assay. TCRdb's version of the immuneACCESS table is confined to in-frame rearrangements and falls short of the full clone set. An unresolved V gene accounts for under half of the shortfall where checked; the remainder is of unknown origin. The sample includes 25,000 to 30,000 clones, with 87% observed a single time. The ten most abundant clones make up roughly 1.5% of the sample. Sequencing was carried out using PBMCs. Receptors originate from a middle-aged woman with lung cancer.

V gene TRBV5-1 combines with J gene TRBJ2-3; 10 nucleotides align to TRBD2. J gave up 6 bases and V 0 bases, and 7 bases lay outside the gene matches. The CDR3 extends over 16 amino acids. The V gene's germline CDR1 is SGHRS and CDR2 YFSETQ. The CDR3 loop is CASSLVSPGLADTQYF. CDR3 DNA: TGCGCCAGCAGCTTGGTCTCTCCGGGACTAGCGGATACGCAGTATTTT.

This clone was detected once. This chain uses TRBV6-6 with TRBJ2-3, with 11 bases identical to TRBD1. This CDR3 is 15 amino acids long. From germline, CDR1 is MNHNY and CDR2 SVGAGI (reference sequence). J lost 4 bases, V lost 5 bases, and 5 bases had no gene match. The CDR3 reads CASSKRTGGADTQYF. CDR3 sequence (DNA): TGTGCCAGCAGTAAGCGGACAGGGGGCGCAGATACGCAGTATTTT.

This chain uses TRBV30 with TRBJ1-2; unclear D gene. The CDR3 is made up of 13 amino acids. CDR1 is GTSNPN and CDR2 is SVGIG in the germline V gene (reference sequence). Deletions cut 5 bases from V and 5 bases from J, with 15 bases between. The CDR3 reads CAWSRSGTYGYTF. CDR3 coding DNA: TGTGCCTGGTCCCGGTCGGGAACTTATGGCTACACCTTC.

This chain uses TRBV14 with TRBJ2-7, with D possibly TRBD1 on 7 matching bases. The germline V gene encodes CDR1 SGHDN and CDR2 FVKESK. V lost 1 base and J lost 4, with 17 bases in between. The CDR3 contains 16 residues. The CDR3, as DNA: TGTGCCAGCAGCCAAGGGTGGAGGTCAGGGGGGTACGAGCAGTACTTC. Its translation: CASSQGWRSGGYEQYF.

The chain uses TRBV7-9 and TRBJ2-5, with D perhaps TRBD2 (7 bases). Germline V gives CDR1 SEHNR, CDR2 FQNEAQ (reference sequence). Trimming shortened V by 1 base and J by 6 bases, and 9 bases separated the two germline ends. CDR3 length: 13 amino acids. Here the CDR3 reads CASSLEGGQTQYF. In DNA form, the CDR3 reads TGTGCCAGCAGCTTAGAGGGGGGGCAGACCCAGTACTTC.

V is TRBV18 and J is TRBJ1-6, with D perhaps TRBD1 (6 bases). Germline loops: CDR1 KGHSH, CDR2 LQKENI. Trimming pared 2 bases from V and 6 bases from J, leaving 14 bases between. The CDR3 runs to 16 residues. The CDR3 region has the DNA TGTGCCAGCTCACCAGGAACAGGGCATGGTAATTCACCCCTCCACTTT. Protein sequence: CASSPGTGHGNSPLHF.

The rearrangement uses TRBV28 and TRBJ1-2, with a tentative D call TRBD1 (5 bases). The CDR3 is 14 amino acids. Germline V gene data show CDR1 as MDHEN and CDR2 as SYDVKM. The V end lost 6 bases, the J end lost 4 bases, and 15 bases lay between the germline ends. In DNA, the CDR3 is TGTGCCAGCAGCGCGGACACAACTCGCTATGGCTACACCTTC. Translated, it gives CASSADTTRYGYTF.

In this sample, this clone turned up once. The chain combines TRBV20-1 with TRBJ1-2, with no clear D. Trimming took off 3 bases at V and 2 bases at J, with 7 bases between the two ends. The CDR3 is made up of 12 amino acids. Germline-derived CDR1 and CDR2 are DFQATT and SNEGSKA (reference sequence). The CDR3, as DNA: TGCAGTGCTAGTACAGAGAACTATGGCTACACCTTC. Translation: CSASTENYGYTF.

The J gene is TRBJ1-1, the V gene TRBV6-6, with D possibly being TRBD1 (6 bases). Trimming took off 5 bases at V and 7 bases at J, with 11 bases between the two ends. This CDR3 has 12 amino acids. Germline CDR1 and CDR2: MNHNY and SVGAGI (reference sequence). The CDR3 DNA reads TGTGCCAGCAGTCAGGGGCCAGATGAAGCTTTCTTT. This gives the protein CASSQGPDEAFF.

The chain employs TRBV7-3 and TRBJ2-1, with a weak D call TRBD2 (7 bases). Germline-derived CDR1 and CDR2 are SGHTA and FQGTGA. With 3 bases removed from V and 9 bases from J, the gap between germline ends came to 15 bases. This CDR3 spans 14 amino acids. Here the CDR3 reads CASSFSGWGPEQFF. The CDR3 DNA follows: TGTGCCAGCAGCTTTAGCGGGTGGGGGCCTGAGCAGTTCTTC.

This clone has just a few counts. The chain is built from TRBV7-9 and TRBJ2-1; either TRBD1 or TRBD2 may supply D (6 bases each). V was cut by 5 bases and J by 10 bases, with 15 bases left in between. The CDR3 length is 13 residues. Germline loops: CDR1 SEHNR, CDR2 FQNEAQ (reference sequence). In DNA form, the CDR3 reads TGTGCCAGCAGCCAAGGGGGAGGTCAGGAGCAGTTCTTC. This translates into CASSQGGGQEQFF.

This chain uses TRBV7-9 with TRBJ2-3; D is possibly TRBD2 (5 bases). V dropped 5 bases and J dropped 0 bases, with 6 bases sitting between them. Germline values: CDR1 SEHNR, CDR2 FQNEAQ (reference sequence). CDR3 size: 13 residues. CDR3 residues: CASSPGSTDTQYF. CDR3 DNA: TGTGCCAGCAGCCCGGGGAGCACAGATACGCAGTATTTT.

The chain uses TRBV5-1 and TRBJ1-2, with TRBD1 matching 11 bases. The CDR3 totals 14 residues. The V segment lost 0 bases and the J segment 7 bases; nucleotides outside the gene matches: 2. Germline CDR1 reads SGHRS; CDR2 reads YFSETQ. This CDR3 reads CASSLAGQGAGYTF. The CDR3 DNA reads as TGCGCCAGCAGCTTGGCTGGACAGGGGGCTGGCTACACCTTC.

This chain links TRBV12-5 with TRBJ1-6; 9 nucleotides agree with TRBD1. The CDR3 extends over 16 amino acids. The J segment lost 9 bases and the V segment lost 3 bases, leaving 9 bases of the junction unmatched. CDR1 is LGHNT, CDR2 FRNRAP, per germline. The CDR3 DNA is TGTGCTAGTGGTTTCACCGGCCGGGACAGGGTTTCACCCCTCCACTTT. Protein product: CASGFTGRDRVSPLHF.

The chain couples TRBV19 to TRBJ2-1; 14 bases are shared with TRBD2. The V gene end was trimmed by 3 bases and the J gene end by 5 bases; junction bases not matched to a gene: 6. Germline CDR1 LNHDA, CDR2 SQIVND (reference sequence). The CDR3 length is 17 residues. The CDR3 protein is CASSISRLAGGNNEQFF. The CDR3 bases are TGTGCCAGTAGTATCTCCCGACTAGCGGGGGGGAACAATGAGCAGTTCTTC.

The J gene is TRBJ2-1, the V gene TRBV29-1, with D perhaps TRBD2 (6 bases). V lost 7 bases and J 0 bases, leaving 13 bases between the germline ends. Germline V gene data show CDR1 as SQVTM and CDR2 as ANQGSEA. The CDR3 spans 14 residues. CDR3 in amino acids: CSGGDSSSYNEQFF. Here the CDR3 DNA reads TGCAGCGGCGGGGACTCCAGCTCCTACAATGAGCAGTTCTTC.

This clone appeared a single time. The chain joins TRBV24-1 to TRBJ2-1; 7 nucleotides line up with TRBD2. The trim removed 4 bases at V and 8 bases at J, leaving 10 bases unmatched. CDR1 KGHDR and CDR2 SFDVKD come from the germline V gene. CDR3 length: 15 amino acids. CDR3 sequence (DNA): TGTGCCACCAGTGACCCCAAGACTAGCCGTCATGAGCAGTTCTTC. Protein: CATSDPKTSRHEQFF.

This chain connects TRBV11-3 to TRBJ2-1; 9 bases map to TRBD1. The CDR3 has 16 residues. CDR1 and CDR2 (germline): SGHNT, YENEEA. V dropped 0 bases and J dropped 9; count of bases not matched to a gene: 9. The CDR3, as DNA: TGTGCCAGCAGCTTAGATCTCGGGACAGGGTCCTCTGAGCAGTTCTTC. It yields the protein CASSLDLGTGSSEQFF.

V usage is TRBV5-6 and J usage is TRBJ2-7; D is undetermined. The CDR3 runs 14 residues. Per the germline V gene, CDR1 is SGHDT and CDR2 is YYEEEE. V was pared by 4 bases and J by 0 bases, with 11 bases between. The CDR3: CASSPGLSSYEQYF. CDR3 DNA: TGTGCCAGCAGCCCCGGGCTCAGCTCCTACGAGCAGTACTTC.

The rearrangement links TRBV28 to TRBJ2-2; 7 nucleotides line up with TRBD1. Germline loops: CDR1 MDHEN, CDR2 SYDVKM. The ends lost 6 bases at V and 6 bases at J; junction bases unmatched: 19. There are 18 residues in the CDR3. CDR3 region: CASRAVPKTGLGSGELFF. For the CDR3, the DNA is TGTGCCAGCAGGGCGGTTCCAAAGACAGGGCTTGGTTCCGGGGAGCTGTTTTTT.

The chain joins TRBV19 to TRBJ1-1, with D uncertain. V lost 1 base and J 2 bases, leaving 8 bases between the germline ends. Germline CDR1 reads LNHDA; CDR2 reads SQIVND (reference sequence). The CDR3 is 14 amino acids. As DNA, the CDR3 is TGTGCCAGTAGTATAGTGAGCGGTAACACTGAAGCTTTCTTT. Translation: CASSIVSGNTEAFF.

The CDR3 protein is CASSLNPPNTEAFF. The CDR3 DNA reads TGTGCCAGCAGCCTAAATCCACCGAACACTGAAGCTTTCTTT. The chain combines TRBV27 with TRBJ1-1; D call uncertain. CDR1 is MNHEY, CDR2 SMNVEV, per germline (reference sequence). The CDR3 is 14 residues long. V was pared by 6 bases and J by 1 base, with 12 bases between.

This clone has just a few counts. CDR3 region: CASSANKGWGAGETQYF. The CDR3 DNA is TGTGCCAGCAGCGCAAACAAAGGTTGGGGGGCCGGGGAGACCCAGTACTTC. The chain couples TRBV3-1 (or the pseudogene TRBV3-2) to TRBJ2-5; D may match TRBD1 or TRBD2 (6 bases each). Trimming removed 5 bases from V and 5 bases from J, with 24 bases in between. This CDR3 is built from 17 residues. CDR1 is LGHDT, CDR2 YNNKEL, per germline (reference sequence).

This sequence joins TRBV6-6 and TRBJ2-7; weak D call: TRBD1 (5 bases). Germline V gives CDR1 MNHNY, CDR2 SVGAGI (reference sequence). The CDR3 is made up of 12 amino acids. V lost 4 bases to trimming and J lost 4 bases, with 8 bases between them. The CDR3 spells CASSFSGYEQYF. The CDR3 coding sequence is TGTGCCAGCAGTTTTTCAGGGTACGAGCAGTACTTC.

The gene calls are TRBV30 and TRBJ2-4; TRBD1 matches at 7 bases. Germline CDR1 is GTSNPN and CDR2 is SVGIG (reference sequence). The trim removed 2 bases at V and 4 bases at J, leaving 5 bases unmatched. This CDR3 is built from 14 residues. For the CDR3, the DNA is TGTGCCTGGAGTCGACAGGGTGTTAAAAACATTCAGTACTTC. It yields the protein CAWSRQGVKNIQYF.

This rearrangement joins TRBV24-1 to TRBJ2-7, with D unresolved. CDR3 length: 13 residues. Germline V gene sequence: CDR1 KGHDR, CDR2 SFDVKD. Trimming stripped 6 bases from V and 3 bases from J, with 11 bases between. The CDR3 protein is CATSRNTGYEQYF. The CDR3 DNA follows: TGTGCCACCAGTCGCAACACGGGCTACGAGCAGTACTTC.

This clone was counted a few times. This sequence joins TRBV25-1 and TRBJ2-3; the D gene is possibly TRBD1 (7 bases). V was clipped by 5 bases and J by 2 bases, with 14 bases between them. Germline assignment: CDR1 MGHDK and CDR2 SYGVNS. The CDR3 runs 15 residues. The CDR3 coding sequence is TGTGCCAGCAGTACATCAGGGGGGATCACAGATACGCAGTATTTT. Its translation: CASSTSGGITDTQYF.

CDR3 nucleotide sequence: TGCGCCAGCAGTGAGGCCGACAGGGGGTGGGGTACGCAGTATTTT. Protein sequence: CASSEADRGWGTQYF. J is TRBJ2-3 and V is TRBV10-2, with TRBD1 matching 9 bases. Germline V gene sequence: CDR1 WSHSY, CDR2 SAAADI. With V trimmed by 2 bases and J by 8 bases, 8 bases remained unmatched. The CDR3 has 15 residues.

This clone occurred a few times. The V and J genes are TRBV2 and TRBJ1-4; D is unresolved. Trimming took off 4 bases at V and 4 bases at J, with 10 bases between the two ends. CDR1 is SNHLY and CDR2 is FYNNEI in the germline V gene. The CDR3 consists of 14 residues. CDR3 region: CASSGQRLNEKLFF. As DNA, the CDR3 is TGTGCCAGCAGTGGGCAGCGTCTTAATGAAAAACTGTTTTTT.

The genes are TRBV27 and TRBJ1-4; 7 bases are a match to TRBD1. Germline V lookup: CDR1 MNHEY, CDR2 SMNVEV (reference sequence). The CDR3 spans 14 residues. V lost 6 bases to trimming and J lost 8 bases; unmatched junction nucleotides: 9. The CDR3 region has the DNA TGTGCCAGCAGGCGATCGGGACAGTTCGAAAAACTGTTTTTT. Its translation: CASRRSGQFEKLFF.